This TCR beta chain was sequenced for a study of T cells in Graves' hyperthyroidism and ophthalmopathy. Study observations and caveats: In the analysis, a 13 V-J model separated ophthalmopathy from stable hyperthyroidism. Most thyroid clonotypes with frequency above 0.001 were detected in blood.

Trimming cost V 6 bases and J 4 bases, with 12 bases left between them. This CDR3 comprises 13 residues. Amplification of TCR beta CDR3 regions used RNA as the template. HTBI primers drove first-round RT-PCR of the TCR CDR3. From the multiplex PCR reads, TCRdb called clonotypes with MiXCR, one entry per CDR3 protein. The table includes about 410,000 distinct CDR3 sequences, about 14% detected once. Among ophthalmopathy patients, the Clinical Activity Score reached at least 3, the NOSPECS grade reached at least 4, and duration remained under 3 months. This clonotype was found many times. Its antigen is undetermined.

What was sequenced was blood. This chain connects TRBV12-3 or TRBV12-4 to TRBJ1-2; TRBD1 might be the D (5 bases). The receptor's source is a woman in her thirties with Graves' ophthalmopathy. This CDR3 reads CASSSGTVYGYTF. The CDR3 DNA is TGTGCCAGCAGCTCCGGGACGGTCTATGGCTACACCTTC.